The rows below give T cell receptor beta chains drawn from one sample of a study of neurological immune-mediated disorders. TCRdb used MiXCR to reprocess the 5' RACE reads, holding one entry per CDR3 protein. The sample has roughly 52,000 distinct CDR3 sequences; about 3.7% are singletons. The sequencing input was PBMCs. The receptor source for this set is a man in his sixties with multiple sclerosis. CDR3s include the opening cysteine and the closing phenylalanine or tryptophan. D genes are given only for firm matches. Only some rows state a clone size, as once, few, many or a class for expanded clones.

v_gene: TRBV28
j_gene: TRBJ2-1
abundance: many
d_gene: TRBD1
CDR3aa: CASREDRGRVEQFF
CDR3nt: TGTGCCAGCAGAGAGGACAGGGGGCGGGTTGAGCAGTTCTTC

v_gene: TRBV7-9
j_gene: TRBJ2-1
abundance: many
d_gene: .
CDR3aa: CASSRGGVSYNEQFF
CDR3nt: TGTGCCAGCAGCCGAGGAGGGGTGAGCTACAATGAGCAGTTCTTC

v_gene: TRBV6-5
j_gene: TRBJ2-1
abundance: .
d_gene: TRBD2
CDR3aa: CASTYSGGYNEQFF
CDR3nt: TGTGCCAGCACCTATAGCGGGGGCTACAATGAGCAGTTCTTC

v_gene: TRBV20-1
j_gene: TRBJ1-1
abundance: many
d_gene: .
CDR3aa: CSARGPIERFWVQYTEAFF
CDR3nt: TGCAGTGCTAGAGGACCCATCGAGAGGTTCTGGGTCCAATACACTGAAGCTTTCTTT

v_gene: TRBV20-1
j_gene: TRBJ1-4
abundance: many
d_gene: .
CDR3aa: CSARDIAGNPNEKLFF
CDR3nt: TGCAGTGCTAGAGACATCGCGGGCAATCCTAATGAAAAACTGTTTTTT

v_gene: TRBV28
j_gene: TRBJ2-3
abundance: many
d_gene: .
CDR3aa: CASDTRGRGDTQYF
CDR3nt: TGTGCCAGCGACACGAGGGGGAGAGGGGATACGCAGTATTTT

v_gene: TRBV27
j_gene: TRBJ2-1
abundance: many
d_gene: TRBD2
CDR3aa: CASSLWTSGASYNEQFF
CDR3nt: TGTGCCAGCAGTCTCTGGACTAGCGGGGCCTCCTACAATGAGCAGTTCTTC

v_gene: TRBV20-1
j_gene: TRBJ2-7
abundance: many
d_gene: .
CDR3aa: CSARVRVQTAEQYF
CDR3nt: TGCAGTGCTAGGGTCCGGGTCCAGACGGCCGAGCAGTACTTC

v_gene: TRBV7-6
j_gene: TRBJ2-1
abundance: many
d_gene: TRBD2
CDR3aa: CASSLQGAGLNEQFF
CDR3nt: TGTGCCAGCAGCCTACAAGGAGCGGGGCTCAATGAGCAGTTCTTC

v_gene: TRBV20-1
j_gene: TRBJ2-1
abundance: many
d_gene: .
CDR3aa: CSARGLEAYNEQFF
CDR3nt: TGCAGTGCTAGAGGCCTAGAGGCCTACAATGAGCAGTTCTTC

v_gene: TRBV20-1
j_gene: TRBJ1-1
abundance: many
d_gene: .
CDR3aa: CSALQVLNTEAFF
CDR3nt: TGCAGTGCCCTTCAGGTCCTGAACACTGAAGCTTTCTTT

v_gene: TRBV14
j_gene: TRBJ2-7
abundance: .
d_gene: TRBD1
CDR3aa: CASSQVPGTGVLLSGNEQYF
CDR3nt: TGTGCCAGCAGCCAAGTCCCCGGGACAGGGGTACTCCTTTCCGGGAACGAGCAGTACTTC

v_gene: TRBV19
j_gene: TRBJ1-1
abundance: .
d_gene: TRBD1
CDR3aa: CASSYGTGGSNTEAFF
CDR3nt: TGTGCCAGTAGTTACGGGACAGGGGGCTCGAACACTGAAGCTTTCTTT

v_gene: TRBV28
j_gene: TRBJ1-4
abundance: .
d_gene: TRBD1
CDR3aa: CASSPLRQGRKLFF
CDR3nt: TGTGCCAGCAGTCCGCTACGACAGGGGCGAAAACTGTTTTTT

v_gene: TRBV7-9
j_gene: TRBJ2-2
abundance: many
d_gene: .
CDR3aa: CASSSSFRRYSTGELFF
CDR3nt: TGTGCCAGCAGCTCCTCTTTCCGGCGGTATAGCACCGGGGAGCTGTTTTTT

v_gene: TRBV29-1
j_gene: TRBJ1-3
abundance: .
d_gene: .
CDR3aa: CSVVTGSGKNIYF
CDR3nt: TGCAGCGTAGTAACAGGGTCCGGAAAAAACATATATTTT

v_gene: TRBV12-3/TRBV12-4
j_gene: TRBJ2-1
abundance: many
d_gene: .
CDR3aa: CASSLSGLAQFF
CDR3nt: TGTGCCAGCAGTTTAAGTGGTTTGGCGCAGTTCTTC

v_gene: TRBV18
j_gene: TRBJ2-7
abundance: .
d_gene: TRBD1
CDR3aa: CASSPDRGNLYEQYF
CDR3nt: TGTGCCAGCTCACCTGACAGGGGAAATTTATACGAGCAGTACTTC

v_gene: TRBV18
j_gene: TRBJ1-1
abundance: many
d_gene: .
CDR3aa: CASGGVLDTEAFF
CDR3nt: TGTGCCAGCGGAGGGGTGTTGGACACTGAAGCTTTCTTT

v_gene: TRBV12-3/TRBV12-4
j_gene: TRBJ2-7
abundance: many
d_gene: .
CDR3aa: CASSFRAYEQYF
CDR3nt: TGTGCCAGCAGTTTCAGAGCCTACGAGCAGTACTTC

v_gene: TRBV12-3/TRBV12-4
j_gene: TRBJ1-5
abundance: many
d_gene: TRBD1
CDR3aa: CASSPAPQTGNQPQHF
CDR3nt: TGTGCCAGCAGCCCAGCCCCCCAGACAGGGAATCAGCCCCAGCATTTT